This T cell receptor beta chain comes out of a study of T cell responses to AZD1222 COVID-19 vaccine. CDR1 and CDR2 from the germline V gene are LNHNV and YYDKDF (reference sequence). This CDR3 spans 15 amino acids. Trimming cost V 1 base and J 4 bases, with 14 bases left between them. Clones were sequenced by immunoSEQ multiplex PCR, and TCRdb holds only the in-frame ones, with some missing. The sample shows about 85,000 clones, roughly 88% of them seen only once. The TCR was taken from an adult in good health. This specimen consisted of peripheral blood, obtained on day 0 of AZD1222 vaccination. The rearrangement uses TRBV15 and TRBJ2-7; tentative D call: TRBD1 (6 bases). The CDR3 region has the DNA TGTGCCACCAGCAGAGTGTTCGGGACACGATACGAGCAGTACTTC. Protein sequence: CATSRVFGTRYEQYF.